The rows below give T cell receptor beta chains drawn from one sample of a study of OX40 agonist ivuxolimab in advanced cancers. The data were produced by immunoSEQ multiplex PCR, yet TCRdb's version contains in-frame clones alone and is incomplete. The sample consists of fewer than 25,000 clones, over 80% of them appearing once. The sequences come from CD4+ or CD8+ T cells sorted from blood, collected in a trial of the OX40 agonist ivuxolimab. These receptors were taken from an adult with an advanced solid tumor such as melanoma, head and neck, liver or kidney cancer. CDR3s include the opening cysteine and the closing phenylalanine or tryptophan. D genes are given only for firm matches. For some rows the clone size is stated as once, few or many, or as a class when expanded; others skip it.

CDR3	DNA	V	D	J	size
CASSFGGGAEITEAFF	NA	TRBV12-1	NA	TRBJ1-1	NA
CASTPMAGGAEFF	TGTGCCAGTACCCCCATGGCCGGGGGGGCCGAGTTCTTC	TRBV19	TRBD2	TRBJ2-1	once
CASSLIYRFRQGLFATNEKLFF	TGTGCCAGCAGCTTAATTTATCGGTTCCGGCAGGGGTTGTTTGCAACTAATGAAAAACTGTTTTTT	TRBV7-3	NA	TRBJ1-4	NA
CATKGTGSPGLYGYTF	TGTGCCACCAAGGGGACCGGGAGCCCGGGGCTCTATGGCTACACCTTC	TRBV10-3	NA	TRBJ1-2	NA
CASSVAGNTVGNEQFF	TGTGCCAGCAGCGTAGCCGGGAACACAGTAGGCAATGAGCAGTTCTTC	TRBV9	NA	TRBJ2-1	NA
CSVERGTNEKLFF	TGCAGCGTTGAAAGGGGGACTAATGAAAAACTGTTTTTT	TRBV29-1	NA	TRBJ1-4	NA
CASSLGRAQETQYF	TGTGCCAGCAGCTTAGGCAGGGCCCAAGAGACCCAGTACTTC	TRBV7-9	NA	TRBJ2-5	NA
CASSLAGSGANVLTF	TGTGCCAGCAGCTTAGCGGGCTCTGGGGCCAACGTCCTGACTTTC	TRBV7-7	NA	TRBJ2-6	NA
CASSEAPALNYGYTF	TGTGCCAGCAGTGAAGCGCCTGCTCTAAACTATGGCTACACCTTC	TRBV6-1	NA	TRBJ1-2	NA
CASSYLYEQYF	TGTGCCAGCAGTTACCTCTACGAGCAGTACTTC	TRBV6-1	NA	TRBJ2-7	NA
CASSISQVYTGELFF	TGTGCCAGTAGTATTTCACAGGTTTACACCGGGGAGCTGTTTTTT	TRBV19	NA	TRBJ2-2	NA
CASSNSGGGKEKLFF	TGTGCCAGCAGCAACTCAGGGGGGGGAAAGGAAAAACTGTTTTTT	TRBV5-4	TRBD1	TRBJ1-4	NA
CASSPGDNYEQYF	TGTGCCAGCAGTCCCGGGGACAACTACGAGCAGTACTTC	TRBV9	NA	TRBJ2-7	NA
CASSYPQGVRTDTQYF	TGTGCCAGCAGCTACCCTCAGGGGGTCAGGACAGATACGCAGTATTTT	TRBV7-9	TRBD1	TRBJ2-3	NA
CAWSVPSSGGGADTQYF	TGTGCCTGGAGTGTACCATCGAGCGGGGGCGGCGCAGATACGCAGTATTTT	TRBV30	TRBD2	TRBJ2-3	NA
CASSLRGVNTEAFF	TGTGCCAGCAGTTTAAGGGGGGTGAACACTGAAGCTTTCTTT	TRBV27	NA	TRBJ1-1	NA
CASRGQDPPQHF	TGTGCCAGCAGAGGACAGGATCCGCCCCAGCATTTT	TRBV2	TRBD1	TRBJ1-5	NA
CASSTTGGFTEAFF	TGTGCCAGCAGCACGACAGGGGGCTTTACTGAAGCTTTCTTT	TRBV9	TRBD1	TRBJ1-1	NA
CASRTGAEKLFF	TGTGCCAGCAGGACAGGGGCCGAAAAACTGTTTTTT	TRBV7-9	TRBD1	TRBJ1-4	NA
CASRGGQGSGNQPQHF	TGTGCCAGCAGAGGGGGACAGGGGTCGGGCAATCAGCCCCAGCATTTT	TRBV2	TRBD1	TRBJ1-5	NA
CASSLGQGSGANVLTF	TGTGCCAGCAGCCTAGGACAGGGATCTGGGGCCAACGTCCTGACTTTC	TRBV14	TRBD1	TRBJ2-6	NA
CATSAGGAYEQYF	TGTGCCACCAGCGCAGGGGGCGCCTACGAGCAGTACTTC	TRBV15	TRBD1	TRBJ2-7	NA
CASSESGTGSQFF	TGCGCCAGCAGTGAGTCAGGGACAGGGTCGCAGTTCTTC	TRBV10-2	TRBD1	TRBJ2-1	NA
CASSMGALGANVLTF	TGTGCCAGCAGTATGGGAGCCCTGGGGGCCAACGTCCTGACTTTC	TRBV27	NA	TRBJ2-6	NA
CASSLVLAGGMDTQYF	TGTGCCAGCAGTTTAGTGTTGGCGGGGGGGATGGATACGCAGTATTTT	TRBV27	TRBD2	TRBJ2-3	NA
CASSSRGFTGELFF	TGTGCCAGCAGTAGTCGGGGCTTCACCGGGGAGCTGTTTTTT	TRBV19	NA	TRBJ2-2	NA
CSVEDPHKSSYNEQFF	TGCAGCGTTGAAGATCCCCACAAGAGCTCCTACAATGAGCAGTTCTTC	TRBV29-1	NA	TRBJ2-1	NA
CASSTRLAGFPDTQYF	TGTGCCAGCAGCACCCGACTAGCGGGGTTCCCAGATACGCAGTATTTT	TRBV7-9	TRBD2	TRBJ2-3	NA
CASSQDLPGGQETQYF	TGCGCCAGCAGCCAAGATCTCCCGGGGGGGCAGGAGACCCAGTACTTC	TRBV4-3	TRBD2	TRBJ2-5	few
CASSQSKRDETQYF	TGTGCCAGCAGCCAATCCAAGCGAGATGAGACCCAGTACTTC	TRBV7-9	NA	TRBJ2-5	NA
CASSWQGGTEAFF	TGTGCCAGCAGCTGGCAAGGGGGGACTGAAGCTTTCTTT	TRBV7-8	NA	TRBJ1-1	once
CASSFQIVGNTIYF	TGTGCCAGCAGCTTCCAGATCGTAGGGAACACCATATATTTT	TRBV7-9	NA	TRBJ1-3	NA
CASSEVTSINPYEQYF	TGTGCCAGCAGCGAAGTGACCAGTATCAATCCCTACGAGCAGTACTTC	TRBV7-9	NA	TRBJ2-7	NA
CASSFRVFDNEQFF	TGTGCCAGCAGCTTCAGGGTATTTGACAATGAGCAGTTCTTC	TRBV7-6	NA	TRBJ2-1	NA
CASSTPADRSEGNTIYF	TGTGCCAGTAGTACCCCGGCGGACAGGTCGGAAGGAAACACCATATATTTT	TRBV19	TRBD1	TRBJ1-3	NA
CASSLGYTSNTEAFF	TGTGCCAGCAGCTTGGGGTACACCTCAAACACTGAAGCTTTCTTT	TRBV5-4	NA	TRBJ1-1	NA
CATATPYGYTF	TGTGCCACCGCGACCCCCTATGGCTACACCTTC	TRBV2	NA	TRBJ1-2	NA
CASSRDSSYEQYF	TGTGCCAGCAGTCGGGACAGCTCCTACGAGCAGTACTTC	TRBV28	TRBD1	TRBJ2-7	NA
CASSVEEGGYTF	TGTGCCAGCAGCGTAGAGGAGGGGGGCTACACCTTC	TRBV9	NA	TRBJ1-2	NA
CASSDYPGELFF	TGTGCCAGCAGTGATTACCCCGGGGAGCTGTTTTTT	TRBV27	NA	TRBJ2-2	NA
CASSFSGSYNEQFF	TGTGCCAGCAGCTTTAGCGGGTCTTACAATGAGCAGTTCTTC	TRBV5-4	TRBD2	TRBJ2-1	NA